This is a list of T cell receptor beta chains from one sample in a study of cytomegalovirus exposure and HLA in healthy donors. Method: immunoSEQ multiplex PCR; TCRdb's copy keeps in-frame clones and lacks some. The data show about 110,000 clones, around 90% seen once. The sample comprised PBMCs. The receptors here all came from a woman aged 18-30 years in good health and CMV-seropositive. The CDR3 runs from the conserved cysteine through the conserved F or W. The D gene is left open where the match is weak. The size entry is marked missing in some rows and otherwise reads once, few, many or a size class.

j_call: TRBJ2-7
d_call: TRBD1
cdr3_length: 14
clone_size: once
v_call: TRBV7-8
cdr3_aa: CASSLGQPTYEQYF
cdr3_nt: TGTGCCAGCAGCCTGGGACAGCCAACCTACGAGCAGTACTTC

j_call: TRBJ2-7
d_call: TRBD1
cdr3_length: 13
clone_size: -
v_call: TRBV9
cdr3_aa: CASSVGQGHEQYF
cdr3_nt: TGTGCCAGCAGCGTAGGACAGGGCCACGAGCAGTACTTC

j_call: TRBJ1-2
d_call: -
cdr3_length: 15
clone_size: -
v_call: TRBV6-5
cdr3_aa: CASSYSTGGRYGYTF
cdr3_nt: TGTGCCAGCAGTTACTCGACGGGGGGTCGATATGGCTACACCTTC

j_call: TRBJ2-7
d_call: TRBD1
cdr3_length: 15
clone_size: -
v_call: TRBV5-6
cdr3_aa: CASSSPGQVPYEQYF
cdr3_nt: TGTGCCAGCAGCTCCCCCGGACAGGTTCCCTACGAGCAGTACTTC

j_call: TRBJ1-1
d_call: -
cdr3_length: 14
clone_size: once
v_call: TRBV6-1
cdr3_aa: CASSFADLNTEAFF
cdr3_nt: TGTGCCAGCAGTTTCGCGGATCTGAACACTGAAGCTTTCTTT

j_call: TRBJ2-5
d_call: -
cdr3_length: 14
clone_size: -
v_call: TRBV15
cdr3_aa: CATSRDDDGGTQYF
cdr3_nt: TGTGCCACCAGCAGAGATGACGACGGCGGCACCCAGTACTTC

j_call: TRBJ2-7
d_call: -
cdr3_length: 12
clone_size: -
v_call: TRBV21-1
cdr3_aa: CASNPRGNEQYF
cdr3_nt: TGTGCCAGCAACCCTAGGGGAAACGAGCAGTACTTC

j_call: TRBJ2-7
d_call: TRBD1
cdr3_length: 15
clone_size: -
v_call: TRBV2
cdr3_aa: CASSERTGGAYEQYF
cdr3_nt: TGTGCCAGCAGTGAACGAACAGGGGGCGCCTACGAGCAGTACTTC

j_call: TRBJ2-2
d_call: -
cdr3_length: 14
clone_size: -
v_call: TRBV6-1
cdr3_aa: CASRGGSNTGELFF
cdr3_nt: TGTGCCAGCAGAGGGGGATCGAACACCGGGGAGCTGTTTTTT

j_call: TRBJ2-1
d_call: TRBD2
cdr3_length: 15
clone_size: once
v_call: TRBV15
cdr3_aa: CATSRERGGLNEQFF
cdr3_nt: TGTGCCACCAGCAGAGAGCGGGGGGGCCTAAATGAGCAGTTCTTC

j_call: TRBJ2-3
d_call: TRBD2
cdr3_length: 15
clone_size: -
v_call: TRBV27
cdr3_aa: CASRTPGGFTDTQYF
cdr3_nt: TGTGCCAGCAGAACCCCGGGGGGTTTCACAGATACGCAGTATTTT

j_call: TRBJ2-5
d_call: TRBD2
cdr3_length: 16
clone_size: -
v_call: TRBV28
cdr3_aa: CATGTSGGPLTETQYF
cdr3_nt: TGTGCCACCGGGACTAGCGGGGGGCCCCTGACCGAGACCCAGTACTTC

j_call: TRBJ2-1
d_call: -
cdr3_length: 11
clone_size: -
v_call: TRBV5-6
cdr3_aa: CASSSLAEQFF
cdr3_nt: TGTGCCAGCAGCTCGTTAGCGGAGCAGTTCTTC

j_call: TRBJ2-3
d_call: TRBD1
cdr3_length: 16
clone_size: -
v_call: TRBV28
cdr3_aa: CASTWAPGQGTDTQYF
cdr3_nt: TGTGCCAGCACCTGGGCACCCGGACAGGGCACAGATACGCAGTATTTT

j_call: TRBJ1-2
d_call: -
cdr3_length: 12
clone_size: -
v_call: TRBV29-1
cdr3_aa: CSVAGQGPGYTF
cdr3_nt: TGCAGCGTTGCAGGCCAGGGGCCTGGCTACACCTTC

j_call: TRBJ2-5
d_call: -
cdr3_length: 15
clone_size: -
v_call: TRBV7-9
cdr3_aa: CASSAISGMQETQYF
cdr3_nt: TGTGCCAGCAGCGCGATCTCAGGGATGCAAGAGACCCAGTACTTC

j_call: TRBJ2-3
d_call: -
cdr3_length: 13
clone_size: -
v_call: TRBV29-1
cdr3_aa: CSALRGSTDTQYF
cdr3_nt: TGCAGCGCTCTTCGGGGAAGCACAGATACGCAGTATTTT

j_call: TRBJ1-1
d_call: TRBD1
cdr3_length: 14
clone_size: -
v_call: TRBV2
cdr3_aa: CASSEYRGTTEAFF
cdr3_nt: TGTGCCAGCAGTGAATACAGGGGTACCACTGAAGCTTTCTTT

j_call: TRBJ2-7
d_call: TRBD2
cdr3_length: 15
clone_size: -
v_call: TRBV9
cdr3_aa: CASSQGGAGAYEQYF
cdr3_nt: TGTGCCAGCTCCCAGGGCGGCGCGGGGGCCTACGAGCAGTACTTC

j_call: TRBJ2-1
d_call: -
cdr3_length: 15
clone_size: -
v_call: TRBV5-4
cdr3_aa: CASSPSSGGYNEQFF
cdr3_nt: TGTGCCAGCAGCCCGAGCTCCGGGGGATACAATGAGCAGTTCTTC

j_call: TRBJ2-1
d_call: -
cdr3_length: 15
clone_size: -
v_call: TRBV21-1
cdr3_aa: CASSTAGGGYNEQFF
cdr3_nt: TGTGCCAGCAGCACCGCGGGGGGTGGCTACAATGAGCAGTTCTTC

j_call: TRBJ1-2
d_call: -
cdr3_length: 13
clone_size: once
v_call: TRBV11-2
cdr3_aa: CASSLPHRSVGTF
cdr3_nt: TGTGCCAGCAGCTTACCCCACAGGTCTGTAGGCACCTTC

j_call: TRBJ2-5
d_call: -
cdr3_length: 13
clone_size: once
v_call: TRBV18
cdr3_aa: CASSPRKGETQYF
cdr3_nt: TGTGCCAGCTCACCACGGAAGGGGGAGACCCAGTACTTC

j_call: TRBJ1-2
d_call: -
cdr3_length: 13
clone_size: -
v_call: TRBV14
cdr3_aa: CASSQTANYGYTF
cdr3_nt: TGTGCCAGCAGCCAGACAGCCAACTATGGCTACACCTTC

j_call: TRBJ2-1
d_call: -
cdr3_length: 14
clone_size: -
v_call: TRBV29-1
cdr3_aa: CSVVVGATYNEQFF
cdr3_nt: TGCAGCGTTGTAGTTGGTGCTACCTACAATGAGCAGTTCTTC

j_call: TRBJ1-5
d_call: TRBD1
cdr3_length: 15
clone_size: few
v_call: TRBV7-6
cdr3_aa: CASSVGQGGNQPQHF
cdr3_nt: TGTGCCAGCAGCGTCGGACAGGGGGGCAATCAGCCCCAGCATTTT

j_call: TRBJ2-5
d_call: TRBD1
cdr3_length: 13
clone_size: -
v_call: TRBV28
cdr3_aa: CASSQGAMETQYF
cdr3_nt: TGTGCCAGCAGTCAGGGGGCGATGGAGACCCAGTACTTC

j_call: TRBJ2-5
d_call: -
cdr3_length: 17
clone_size: -
v_call: TRBV7-8
cdr3_aa: CASSPSGGGAAQETQYF
cdr3_nt: TGTGCCAGCAGCCCCTCGGGAGGGGGCGCAGCCCAAGAGACCCAGTACTTC

j_call: TRBJ1-2
d_call: -
cdr3_length: 17
clone_size: -
v_call: TRBV11-2
cdr3_aa: CASSLLPGTPYLYGYTF
cdr3_nt: TGTGCCAGCAGTCTACTCCCCGGGACACCGTATCTCTATGGCTACACCTTC